The 21 T cell receptor beta chains below were found in one sample sequenced in a study of cytomegalovirus exposure and HLA in healthy donors. The PCR was carried out with 60 Vbeta primers and 13 Jbeta primers. Clones were read by immunoSEQ multiplex PCR, and TCRdb kept only the in-frame ones, dropping some. The repertoire table contains about 67,000 clones. What was sequenced was PBMCs. All receptors come from a woman aged 40 to 49 in good health and CMV-seropositive.

The chain couples TRBV7-8 to TRBJ2-7; TRBD2 might be the D (5 bases). The CDR3 runs to 13 residues. Trimming left V 11 bases short and J 0 bases short, with 14 bases between. The germline CDR1 and CDR2 sequences are SGHVS and FQNEAQ. The CDR3 region is CASEGPRSYEQYF. CDR3 DNA: TGTGCCTCCGAGGGCCCCCGCTCCTACGAGCAGTACTTC.

The chain is built from TRBV6-1 and TRBJ1-5; 10 bases map to TRBD1. Germline lookup yields CDR1 MNHNS and CDR2 SASEGT. The CDR3 extends over 15 amino acids. V trimming: 7 bases; J trimming: 6 bases; junction bases outside the gene matches: 9. This CDR3 reads CASTYDRGLRQPQHF. As DNA, the CDR3 is TGTGCCAGCACCTACGACAGGGGGCTGCGTCAGCCCCAGCATTTT.

The V gene is TRBV5-4, the J gene TRBJ2-3; TRBD2 might be the D (7 bases). Deletions cut 4 bases from V and 4 bases from J, with 25 bases between. The CDR3 has 18 residues. Germline lookup yields CDR1 SGHNT and CDR2 YYREEE (reference sequence). DNA of the CDR3: TGTGCCAGCAGCCCTAATCCCCTAGCGGAGGGGGGCGCAGATACGCAGTATTTT. Translation: CASSPNPLAEGGADTQYF.

The gene calls are TRBV7-9 and TRBJ1-1, with TRBD1 matching 7 bases. The CDR3 sequence is 13 residues long. Germline CDR1 SEHNR, CDR2 FQNEAQ (reference sequence). With 5 bases clipped from V and 7 bases from J, the junction kept 7 bases outside the gene matches. The CDR3 nucleotides read TGTGCCAGCAGCCTAGTACGACAGGGTGAAGCTTTCTTT. Translated: CASSLVRQGEAFF.

The chain employs TRBV2 and TRBJ1-2, with 7 bases matching TRBD1. Looked up from germline, CDR1 is SNHLY and CDR2 is FYNNEI. The CDR3 contains 15 residues. V gave up 5 bases and J gave up 3 bases; unmatched junction bases: 9. CDR3 bases: TGTGCCAGCAGTCCGACAGGGTATCAAGACTATGGCTACACCTTC. It translates to CASSPTGYQDYGYTF.

The chain has TRBV19 and TRBJ1-5, with TRBD1 as a possible D gene (5 bases). V lost 6 bases and J 0 bases, leaving 15 bases between the germline ends. CDR1 and CDR2 from the germline V gene are LNHDA and SQIVND (reference sequence). This CDR3 is built from 16 residues. This chain's CDR3 is CASRNTGPDSNQPQHF. The CDR3 bases are TGTGCCAGTAGAAACACAGGCCCTGATAGCAATCAGCCCCAGCATTTT.

V is TRBV6-1 and J is TRBJ1-2; 10 nucleotides match TRBD1. The length of the CDR3 is 15 residues. Unmatched junction bases numbered 12, after V lost 6 bases and J lost 8 bases. The germline V gene encodes CDR1 MNHNS and CDR2 SASEGT. The CDR3 region is CASSSRDRGGRGYTF. The DNA of the CDR3 is TGTGCCAGCAGCTCCCGGGACAGGGGAGGGCGGGGCTACACCTTC.

This chain connects TRBV7-9 to TRBJ2-5; the D gene is possibly TRBD2 (7 bases). The J call may be faulty, since TRBJ2-7 better matches the DNA end. CDR3 size: 15 residues. Germline V gene sequence: CDR1 SEHNR, CDR2 FQNEAQ (reference sequence). In DNA form, the CDR3 reads TGTGCCACCAAGTCCGGGGGGCGAGGCAGTAACGAGCAGTACTTC. It is translated as CATKSGGRGSNEQYF.

The chain uses TRBV19 and TRBJ1-1, with 8 bases fitting TRBD1. The V segment lost 5 bases and the J segment 3 bases; nucleotides outside the gene matches: 8. Germline V gene lookup returns CDR1 LNHDA and CDR2 SQIVND (reference sequence). The CDR3 consists of 15 residues. The CDR3 region is CASSHLVDRDTEAFF. CDR3 nucleotide sequence: TGTGCCAGTAGTCACCTTGTGGACAGGGACACTGAAGCTTTCTTT.

V is TRBV5-1 and J is TRBJ2-7, with D possibly TRBD2 on 5 matching bases. CDR1 SGHRS and CDR2 YFSETQ come from the germline V gene. The V gene lost 4 bases and the J gene lost 7 bases, with 15 bases spanning the gap. The CDR3 consists of 13 residues. The CDR3 DNA is TGCGCCAGCAGCGTGGACTCGAGGGATGAGCAGTACTTC. Translation gives CASSVDSRDEQYF. Together with reference TRBV5-1 and TRBJ2-7, the CDR3 gives the full variable domain: KAGVTQTPRYLIKTRGQQVTLSCSPISGHRSVSWYQQTPGQGLQFLFEYFSETQRNKGNFPGRFSGRQFSNSRSEMNVSTLELGDSALYLCASSVDSRDEQYFGPGTRLTVT.

To note about this clone: This same CDR3 is encoded by further DNA sequences in the sample. This chain joins TRBV28 and TRBJ1-1; possible D gene TRBD1, 5 bases. Trimming pared 4 bases from V and 1 base from J, leaving 10 bases between. Germline-derived CDR1 and CDR2 are MDHEN and SYDVKM. CDR3 size: 14 residues. This CDR3 reads CASSSPGQNTEAFF. CDR3 in DNA: TGTGCCAGCAGTTCCCCCGGACAGAACACTGAAGCTTTCTTT.

The chain is built from TRBV5-1 and TRBJ1-2; tentative D call: TRBD1 (5 bases). Trimming removed 3 bases from V and 0 bases from J, with 12 bases in between. CDR1 and CDR2 from the germline V gene are SGHRS and YFSETQ. CDR3 length equals 15 residues. DNA for the CDR3: TGCGCCAGCAGCTCGGGGGGGAGTGCTAACTATGGCTACACCTTC. It specifies CASSSGGSANYGYTF.

The chain joins TRBV6-1 to TRBJ1-1, with TRBD1 as a possible D gene (5 bases). The germline V and J ends were trimmed by 7 bases and 0 bases, with 9 bases remaining between them. The length of the CDR3 is 13 residues. Germline CDR1 reads MNHNS; CDR2 reads SASEGT. CDR3 residues: CASISRVNTEAFF. CDR3 nucleotides: TGTGCCAGCATTAGCAGGGTGAACACTGAAGCTTTCTTT.

The chain recombines TRBV7-3 with TRBJ2-2; D is uncertain. CDR3 length: 12 residues. Germline loops: CDR1 SGHTA, CDR2 FQGTGA. The V end was cut by 0 bases, the J end by 8 bases, with 4 bases between. The CDR3 DNA reads as TGTGCCAGCAGCTTAACTATAGGGGAGCTGTTTTTT. Its translation is CASSLTIGELFF.

J is TRBJ2-7 and V is TRBV10-2, with 10 bases fitting TRBD1. Germline V gene lookup returns CDR1 WSHSY and CDR2 SAAADI. The CDR3 consists of 15 residues. Trimming removed 6 bases from V and 3 bases from J; junction bases left unmatched: 8. The CDR3 sequence: CASSDSGTGDYEQYF. CDR3 nucleotides: TGCGCCAGCAGCGATTCCGGGACAGGGGACTACGAGCAGTACTTC.

The chain combines TRBV5-4 with TRBJ2-7, with D tentatively TRBD1 (5 bases). CDR1 and CDR2 (germline): SGHNT, YYREEE (reference sequence). The germline V and J ends were trimmed by 10 bases and 4 bases, with 12 bases remaining between them. This CDR3 is built from 11 residues. The CDR3 reads CAFRDMYEQYF. The CDR3 bases are TGTGCCTTCAGGGATATGTACGAGCAGTACTTC.

V and J are TRBV14 and TRBJ1-6; the match to TRBD1 covers 9 bases. The J segment lost 10 bases and the V segment lost 1 base, leaving 11 bases of the junction unmatched. Per germline, CDR1 SGHDN and CDR2 FVKESK. This CDR3 has 17 amino acids. The CDR3 sequence is CASSQVRPGTGHSPLHF. CDR3 nucleotides: TGTGCCAGCAGCCAAGTCCGACCCGGGACAGGGCACTCACCCCTCCACTTT.

V usage is TRBV5-1 and J usage is TRBJ2-2, with 12 bases matching TRBD2. V trimming: 0 bases; J trimming: 6 bases; junction bases outside the gene matches: 6. Germline V CDR1 and CDR2: SGHRS, YFSETQ. The CDR3 runs 17 residues. The CDR3 bases are TGCGCCAGCAGCTTGGCCCGGACTAGCGGGAAGTCCGGGGAGCTGTTTTTT. Residues: CASSLARTSGKSGELFF.

This rearrangement joins TRBV19 to TRBJ2-5; the match to TRBD2 covers 15 bases. The CDR3 covers 18 residues. The V segment lost 5 bases and the J segment 4 bases; nucleotides outside the gene matches: 11. Germline V gives CDR1 LNHDA, CDR2 SQIVND (reference sequence). The CDR3 here is CASSARGLAGGLGETQYF. The CDR3 region has the DNA TGTGCCAGTAGTGCCCGAGGACTAGCGGGGGGGCTGGGAGAGACCCAGTACTTC.

The chain has TRBV6-5 and TRBJ2-7; possibly TRBD2 for D (6 bases). V was pared by 2 bases and J by 2 bases, with 16 bases between. Germline lookup yields CDR1 MNHEY and CDR2 SVGAGI. The length of the CDR3 is 16 residues. The CDR3 here is CASSYLVSREAYEQYF. The CDR3 bases are TGTGCCAGCAGTTACCTCGTCAGCAGGGAGGCCTACGAGCAGTACTTC.

The chain is built from TRBV5-4 and TRBJ2-3; 7 bases fit TRBD2. Germline-derived CDR1 and CDR2 are SGHNT and YYREEE (reference sequence). The CDR3 runs to 14 residues. Trimming removed 3 bases from V and 1 base from J; junction bases left unmatched: 2. The CDR3: CASSSGLRTDTQYF. CDR3 nucleotide sequence: TGTGCCAGCAGCTCGGGACTACGCACAGATACGCAGTATTTT.